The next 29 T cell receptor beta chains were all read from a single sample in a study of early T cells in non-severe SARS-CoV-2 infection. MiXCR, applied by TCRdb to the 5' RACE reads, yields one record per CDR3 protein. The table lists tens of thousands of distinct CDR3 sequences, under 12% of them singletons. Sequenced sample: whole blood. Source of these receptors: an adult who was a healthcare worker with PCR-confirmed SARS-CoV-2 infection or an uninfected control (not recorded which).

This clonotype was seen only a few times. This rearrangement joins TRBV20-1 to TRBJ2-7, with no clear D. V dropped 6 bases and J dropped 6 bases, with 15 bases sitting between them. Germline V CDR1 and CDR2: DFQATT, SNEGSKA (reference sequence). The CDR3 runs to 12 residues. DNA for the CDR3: TGCAGTGCCCCCTTGCCCGTCGGCGAGCAGTACTTC. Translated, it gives CSAPLPVGEQYF.

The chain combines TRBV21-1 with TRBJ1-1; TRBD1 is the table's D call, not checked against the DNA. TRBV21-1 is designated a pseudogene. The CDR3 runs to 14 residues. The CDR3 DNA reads TGTGCCAGCAGCCCCCAGGGGCCGAACACTGAAGCTTTCTTT. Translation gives CASSPQGPNTEAFF.

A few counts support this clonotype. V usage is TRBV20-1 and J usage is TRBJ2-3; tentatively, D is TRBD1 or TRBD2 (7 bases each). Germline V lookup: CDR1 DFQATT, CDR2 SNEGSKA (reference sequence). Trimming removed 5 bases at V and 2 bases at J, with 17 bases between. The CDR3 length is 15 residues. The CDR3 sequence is CSAQGGAGVTDTQYF. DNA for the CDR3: TGCAGTGCTCAGGGGGGGGCGGGAGTCACAGATACGCAGTATTTT.

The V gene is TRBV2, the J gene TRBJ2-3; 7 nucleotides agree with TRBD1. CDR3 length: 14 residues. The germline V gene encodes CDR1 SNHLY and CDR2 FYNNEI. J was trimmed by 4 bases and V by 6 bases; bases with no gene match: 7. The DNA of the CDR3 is TGTGCCAGCAGCAGAATCGACAGGGCAGATACGCAGTATTTT. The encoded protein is CASSRIDRADTQYF. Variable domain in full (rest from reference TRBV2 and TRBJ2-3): EPEVTQTPSHQVTQMGQEVILRCVPISNHLYFYWYRQILGQKVEFLVSFYNNEISEKSEIFDDQFSVERPDGSNFTLKIRSTKLEDSAMYFCASSRIDRADTQYFGPGTRLTVL.

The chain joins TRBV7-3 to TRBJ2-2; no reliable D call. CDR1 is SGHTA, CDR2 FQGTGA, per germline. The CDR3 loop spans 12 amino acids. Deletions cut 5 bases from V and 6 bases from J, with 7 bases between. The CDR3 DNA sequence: TGTGCCAGCAGCCCAATAGCCGGGGAGCTGTTTTTT. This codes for CASSPIAGELFF.

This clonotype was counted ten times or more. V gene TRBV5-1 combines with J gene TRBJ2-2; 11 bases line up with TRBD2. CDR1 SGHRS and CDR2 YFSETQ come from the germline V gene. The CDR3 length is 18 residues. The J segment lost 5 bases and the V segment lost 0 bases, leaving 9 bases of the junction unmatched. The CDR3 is CASSLAFGTSGITGELFF. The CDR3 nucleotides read TGCGCCAGCAGCTTGGCGTTCGGGACTAGCGGAATTACCGGGGAGCTGTTTTTT.

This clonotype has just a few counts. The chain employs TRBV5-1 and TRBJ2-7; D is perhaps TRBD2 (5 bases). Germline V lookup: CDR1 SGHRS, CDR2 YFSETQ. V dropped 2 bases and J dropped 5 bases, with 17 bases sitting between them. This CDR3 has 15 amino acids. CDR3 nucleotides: TGCGCCAGCAGCTTTGAGGGTGGATCGTGGGACGAGCAGTACTTC. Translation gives CASSFEGGSWDEQYF.

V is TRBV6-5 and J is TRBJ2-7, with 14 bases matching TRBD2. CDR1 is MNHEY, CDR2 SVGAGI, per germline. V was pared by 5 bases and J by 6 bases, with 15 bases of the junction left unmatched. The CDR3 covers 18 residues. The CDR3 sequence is CASSPDRGGLAGVAEQYF. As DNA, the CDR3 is TGTGCCAGCAGTCCCGACAGGGGGGGACTAGCGGGAGTGGCCGAGCAGTACTTC.

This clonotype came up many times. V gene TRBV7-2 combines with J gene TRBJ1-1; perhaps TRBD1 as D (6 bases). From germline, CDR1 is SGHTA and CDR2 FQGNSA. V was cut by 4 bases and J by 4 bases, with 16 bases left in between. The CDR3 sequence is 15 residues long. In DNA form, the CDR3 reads TGTGCCAGCAGCTCTCCCCCAGGGGTGGTCACTGAAGCTTTCTTT. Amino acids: CASSSPPGVVTEAFF.

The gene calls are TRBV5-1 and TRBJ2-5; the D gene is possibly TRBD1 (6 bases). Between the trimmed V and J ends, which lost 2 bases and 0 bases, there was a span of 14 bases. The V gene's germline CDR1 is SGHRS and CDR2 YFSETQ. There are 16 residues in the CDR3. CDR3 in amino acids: CASSFNYRAYQETQYF. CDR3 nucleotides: TGCGCCAGCAGCTTCAATTACAGGGCGTACCAAGAGACCCAGTACTTC.

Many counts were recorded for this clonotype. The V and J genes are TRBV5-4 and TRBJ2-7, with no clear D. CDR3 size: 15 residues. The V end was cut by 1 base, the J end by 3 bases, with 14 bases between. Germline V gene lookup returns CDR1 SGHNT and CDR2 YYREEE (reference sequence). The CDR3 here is CASSLRPIGDYEQYF. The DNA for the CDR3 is TGTGCCAGCAGCTTGCGTCCCATTGGGGACTACGAGCAGTACTTC.

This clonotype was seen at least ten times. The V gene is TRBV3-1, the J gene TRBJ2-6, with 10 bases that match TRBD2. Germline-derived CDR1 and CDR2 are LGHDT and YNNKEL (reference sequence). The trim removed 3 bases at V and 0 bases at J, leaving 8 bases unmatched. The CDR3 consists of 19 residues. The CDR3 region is CASSQPTSGKYSGANVLTF. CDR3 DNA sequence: TGTGCCAGCAGCCAGCCTACTAGCGGGAAGTACTCTGGGGCCAACGTCCTGACTTTC.

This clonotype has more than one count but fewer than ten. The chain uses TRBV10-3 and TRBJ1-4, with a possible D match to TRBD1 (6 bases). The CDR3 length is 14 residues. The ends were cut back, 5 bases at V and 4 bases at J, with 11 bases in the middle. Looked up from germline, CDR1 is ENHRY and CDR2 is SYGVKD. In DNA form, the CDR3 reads TGTGCCATCAGTACAGGGAGGGATAATGAAAAACTGTTTTTT. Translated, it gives CAISTGRDNEKLFF.

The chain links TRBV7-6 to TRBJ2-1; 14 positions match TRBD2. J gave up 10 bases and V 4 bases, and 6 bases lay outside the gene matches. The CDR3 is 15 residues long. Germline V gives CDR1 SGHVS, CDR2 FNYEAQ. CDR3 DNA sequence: TGTGCCAGCAGCTGGGGACTAGCGGGAGTAAGGGAGCAGTTCTTC. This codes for CASSWGLAGVREQFF.

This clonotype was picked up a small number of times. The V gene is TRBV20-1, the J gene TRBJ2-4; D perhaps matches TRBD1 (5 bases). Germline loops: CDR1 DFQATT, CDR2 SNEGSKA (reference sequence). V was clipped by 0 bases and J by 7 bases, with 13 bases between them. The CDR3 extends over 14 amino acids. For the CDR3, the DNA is TGCAGTGCTAGAGACAGGGTGGGGCGGAACATTCAGTACTTC. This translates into CSARDRVGRNIQYF.

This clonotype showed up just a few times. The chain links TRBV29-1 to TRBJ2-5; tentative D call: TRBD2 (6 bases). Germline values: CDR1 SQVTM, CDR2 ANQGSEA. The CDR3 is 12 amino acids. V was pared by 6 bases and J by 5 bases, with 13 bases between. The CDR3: CSVQTSGETQYF. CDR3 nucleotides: TGCAGCGTGCAAACGAGCGGGGAGACCCAGTACTTC.

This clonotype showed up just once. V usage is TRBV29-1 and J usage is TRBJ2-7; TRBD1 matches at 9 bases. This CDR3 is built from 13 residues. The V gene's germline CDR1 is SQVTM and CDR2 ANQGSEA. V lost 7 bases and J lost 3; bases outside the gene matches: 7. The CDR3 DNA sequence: TGCAGCGCAGGGGGACAGGGAAACTACGAGCAGTACTTC. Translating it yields CSAGGQGNYEQYF.

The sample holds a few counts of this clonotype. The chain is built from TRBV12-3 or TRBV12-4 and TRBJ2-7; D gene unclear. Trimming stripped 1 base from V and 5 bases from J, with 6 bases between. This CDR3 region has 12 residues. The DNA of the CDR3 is TGTGCCAGCAGTTTAGGGCAGAACGAGCAGTACTTC. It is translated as CASSLGQNEQYF.

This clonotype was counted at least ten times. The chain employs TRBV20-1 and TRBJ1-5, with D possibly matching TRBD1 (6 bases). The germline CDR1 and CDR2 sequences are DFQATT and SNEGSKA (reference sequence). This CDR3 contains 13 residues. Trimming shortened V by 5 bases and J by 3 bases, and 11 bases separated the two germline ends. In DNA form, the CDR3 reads TGCAGTGCTGGGGGGACAAACAATCAGCCCCAGCATTTT. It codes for CSAGGTNNQPQHF.

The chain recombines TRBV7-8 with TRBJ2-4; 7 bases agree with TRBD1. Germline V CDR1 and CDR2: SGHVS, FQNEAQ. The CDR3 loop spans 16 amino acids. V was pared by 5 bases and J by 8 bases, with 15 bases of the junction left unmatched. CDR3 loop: CASSKILGQVLDIQYF. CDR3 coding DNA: TGTGCCAGCAGCAAGATTCTTGGACAGGTTCTCGACATTCAGTACTTC.

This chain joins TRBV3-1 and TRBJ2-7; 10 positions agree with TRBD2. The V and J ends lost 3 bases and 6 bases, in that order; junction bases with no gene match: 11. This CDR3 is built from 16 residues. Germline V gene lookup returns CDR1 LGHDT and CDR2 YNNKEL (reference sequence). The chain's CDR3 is CASSQPTTSGVGEQYF. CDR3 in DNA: TGTGCCAGCAGCCAGCCAACTACTAGCGGGGTCGGCGAGCAGTACTTC.

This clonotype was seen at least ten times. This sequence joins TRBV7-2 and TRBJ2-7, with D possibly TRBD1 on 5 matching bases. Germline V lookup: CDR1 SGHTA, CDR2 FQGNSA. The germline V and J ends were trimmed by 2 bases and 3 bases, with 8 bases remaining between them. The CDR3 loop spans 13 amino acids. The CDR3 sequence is CASSLLDSYEQYF. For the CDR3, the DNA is TGTGCCAGCAGCTTACTTGACAGCTACGAGCAGTACTTC. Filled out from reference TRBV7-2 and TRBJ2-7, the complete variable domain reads GAGVSQSPSNKVTEKGKDVELRCDPISGHTALYWYRQSLGQGLEFLIYFQGNSAPDKSGLPSDRFSAERTGGSVSTLTIQRTQQEDSAVYLCASSLLDSYEQYFGPGTRLTVT.

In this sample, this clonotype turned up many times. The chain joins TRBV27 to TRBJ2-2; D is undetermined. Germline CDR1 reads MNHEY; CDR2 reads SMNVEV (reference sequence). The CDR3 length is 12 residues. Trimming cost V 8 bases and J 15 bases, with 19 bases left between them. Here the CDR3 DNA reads TGTGCCAGCCGTTCCCGTGGACGGATGTTGTTTTTT. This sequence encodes CASRSRGRMLFF.

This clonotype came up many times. CDR3 amino acids: CASSSGLAGGSGSYNEQFF. CDR3 DNA sequence: TGTGCCAGCAGCTCGGGACTAGCGGGAGGATCGGGCTCCTACAATGAGCAGTTCTTC. The V and J genes are TRBV7-8 and TRBJ2-1; 15 bases agree with TRBD2. Germline-derived CDR1 and CDR2 are SGHVS and FQNEAQ. The CDR3 totals 19 residues. Germline trimming cut 4 bases from V and 0 bases from J; bases unmatched to any gene: 7.

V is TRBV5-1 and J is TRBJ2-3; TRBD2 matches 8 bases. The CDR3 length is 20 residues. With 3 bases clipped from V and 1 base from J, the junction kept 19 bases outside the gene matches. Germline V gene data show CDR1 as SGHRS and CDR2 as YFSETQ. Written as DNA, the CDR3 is TGCGCCAGCAGCTCACCGACTAGCGCTCTTATGACCTGGGGCACAGATACGCAGTATTTT. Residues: CASSSPTSALMTWGTDTQYF. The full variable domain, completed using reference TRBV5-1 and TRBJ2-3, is KAGVTQTPRYLIKTRGQQVTLSCSPISGHRSVSWYQQTPGQGLQFLFEYFSETQRNKGNFPGRFSGRQFSNSRSEMNVSTLELGDSALYLCASSSPTSALMTWGTDTQYFGPGTRLTVL.

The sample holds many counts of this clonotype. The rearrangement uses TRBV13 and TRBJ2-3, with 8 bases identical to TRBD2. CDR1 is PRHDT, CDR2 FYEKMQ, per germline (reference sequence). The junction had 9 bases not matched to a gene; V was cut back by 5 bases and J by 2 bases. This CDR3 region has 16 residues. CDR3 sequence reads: CASSPSAGGTTDTQYF. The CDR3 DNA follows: TGTGCCAGCAGCCCCTCGGCGGGAGGAACCACAGATACGCAGTATTTT.

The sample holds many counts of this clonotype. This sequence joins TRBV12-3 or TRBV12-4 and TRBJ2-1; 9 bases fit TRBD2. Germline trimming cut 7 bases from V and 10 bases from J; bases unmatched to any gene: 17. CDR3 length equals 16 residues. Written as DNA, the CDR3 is TGTGCCAGCACCCCCCAGAGGTTAGCGGGAGAAGGGGAGCAGTTCTTC. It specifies CASTPQRLAGEGEQFF.

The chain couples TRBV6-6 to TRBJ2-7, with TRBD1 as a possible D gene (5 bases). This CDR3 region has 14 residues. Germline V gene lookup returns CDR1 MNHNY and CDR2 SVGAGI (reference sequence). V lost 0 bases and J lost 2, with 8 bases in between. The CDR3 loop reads CASSYSQGTYEQYF. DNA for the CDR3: TGTGCCAGCAGTTACTCGCAGGGAACCTACGAGCAGTACTTC.

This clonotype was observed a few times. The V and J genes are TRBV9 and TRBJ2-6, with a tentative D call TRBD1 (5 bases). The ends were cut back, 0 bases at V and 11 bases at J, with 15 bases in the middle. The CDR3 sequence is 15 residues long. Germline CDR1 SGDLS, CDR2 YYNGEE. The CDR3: CASSVASGQQDVLTF. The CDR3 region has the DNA TGTGCCAGCAGCGTAGCTTCAGGGCAACAAGACGTCCTGACTTTC.